These T cell receptor beta chains were read from a single sample in a study of CXCR3-negative and CXCR3-positive naive CD8 T cells. Following a re-call of the 5' RACE reads, TCRdb has one entry per CDR3 protein and lacks DNA. This sample's clone table lists around 45,000 distinct CDR3 sequences. The sequenced material came from naive CXCR3- CD8+ T cells from blood. The source of these receptors is a human donor in good health. Some clones in this sample may be carry-over from other donors' samples. The CDR3 runs from the conserved cysteine through the conserved F or W.

V	length	J	CDR3
TRBV5-1	13	TRBJ2-1	CASSLELWNEQFF
TRBV29-1	14	TRBJ2-1	CSVAGGQMDNEQFF
TRBV12-3/TRBV12-4	14	TRBJ2-7	CASSDGTANYEQYF
TRBV7-9	12	TRBJ1-1	CASSFDHRGAFF
TRBV6-2/TRBV6-3	16	TRBJ2-7	CASRNPDGRSSYEQYF
TRBV20-1	13	TRBJ2-7	CSAPSGSAYVQYF
TRBV28	12	TRBJ2-1	CASSPTGVEQFF
TRBV5-5	15	TRBJ2-2	CASSFGPENTGELFF
TRBV2	16	TRBJ2-5	CASSSGQAPPGGTQYF
TRBV6-6	14	TRBJ1-5	CASRIDGYNQPQHF
TRBV7-6	14	TRBJ2-2	CASSTRVGTGELFF
TRBV16	17	TRBJ2-1	CASSQGASGVPRDEQFF
TRBV29-1	13	TRBJ2-1	CSVAGTSGNEQFF
TRBV4-3	16	TRBJ2-1	CASSQAYREAYNEQFF
TRBV5-1	14	TRBJ2-5	CASSKLESQETQYF
TRBV20-1	16	TRBJ2-7	CSATTNGRGFSYEQYF
TRBV10-3	17	TRBJ2-7	CAISAPGGGLATYEQYF
TRBV5-4	14	TRBJ2-7	CASSLGLAEYEQYF
TRBV4-3	14	TRBJ2-3	CASSPGTLGDTQYF
TRBV7-9	15	TRBJ2-6	CASSLFFSGANVLTF
TRBV20-1	13	TRBJ2-2	CSARDIVAGELFF
TRBV5-1	11	TRBJ2-1	CASSQVNEQFF